Following are 3 T cell receptor beta chains from one sample sequenced in a study of cytomegalovirus exposure and HLA in healthy donors. The PCR employed 60 Vbeta primers together with 13 Jbeta primers. Sequenced by immunoSEQ multiplex PCR; TCRdb stores in-frame clones only, minus some. The repertoire holds around 170,000 clones, with 82% as singletons. Sequenced: PBMCs. These TCRs come from a woman younger than 30 in good health and CMV-seronegative.

CDR3 amino acids: CAWSRIGTGGRETQYF. CDR3 bases: TGTGCCTGGAGTAGAATTGGGACAGGGGGTAGAGAGACCCAGTACTTC. The chain uses TRBV30 and TRBJ2-5; TRBD1 matches at 11 bases. Germline loops: CDR1 GTSNPN, CDR2 SVGIG (reference sequence). With 2 bases clipped from V and 4 bases from J, the junction kept 9 bases outside the gene matches. The CDR3 is 16 amino acids.

The chain couples TRBV9 to TRBJ2-1; D is unclear. The germline gives CDR1 SGDLS, CDR2 YYNGEE. There are 11 residues in the CDR3. V lost 0 bases to trimming and J lost 9 bases, with 4 bases between them. The CDR3 bases are TGTGCCAGCAGCGTAGGAGGTGAGCAGTTCTTC. It codes for CASSVGGEQFF.

This clone is a singleton in its sample. The V gene is TRBV9, the J gene TRBJ2-5, with 8 bases matching TRBD2. Gene TRBJ2-7 matches the end of the DNA better, so the J call may be wrong. Germline V lookup: CDR1 SGDLS, CDR2 YYNGEE. This CDR3 is 15 amino acids long. In DNA form, the CDR3 reads TGTGCCAGCAGCGTAGCAGGGACTAGAATAGACGAGCAGTACTTC. This translates into CASSVAGTRIDEQYF.